The 27 T cell receptor beta chains below were found in one sample sequenced in a study of spatial heterogeneity in lung cancer. The time point: sample taken at primary tumor resection. Extraction of whole RNA from tumor, nontumor lung or frozen PBMC preceded unsorted sequencing. TCRdb re-called the 5' RACE reads through MiXCR, storing one row per CDR3 protein. The sample holds about 42,000 distinct CDR3 sequences, approximately 7% seen once. The sample in question was PBMCs, obtained at surgery. The origin of the receptors is a female donor with early-stage non-small cell lung cancer.

This clonotype showed up just a few times. The CDR3 sequence: CASSLQAGTNEKLFF. The CDR3, as DNA: TGTGCCAGCAGCTTACAGGCGGGAACTAATGAAAAACTGTTTTTT. The gene calls are TRBV11-2 and TRBJ1-4; D is uncertain. There are 15 residues in the CDR3. V lost 2 bases, J lost 1 base, and 8 bases lay in between. Germline V gene sequence: CDR1 SGHAT, CDR2 FQNNGV.

This clonotype was detected only a few times. This chain links TRBV5-4 with TRBJ2-6; tentatively, D is TRBD1 (5 bases). Trimming took 0 bases from V and 0 from J, leaving 13 bases between them. Germline V gene sequence: CDR1 SGHNT, CDR2 YYREEE (reference sequence). CDR3 length: 18 amino acids. The CDR3 DNA follows: TGTGCCAGCAGCTTGGGGGCCAGGGCGAACTCTGGGGCCAACGTCCTGACTTTC. Translating it yields CASSLGARANSGANVLTF.

This clonotype was seen ten or more times. V is TRBV20-1 and J is TRBJ2-3, with 11 nucleotides matching TRBD2. After removal of 5 bases from V and 6 bases from J, the junction contained 7 bases not matched to a gene. In germline, CDR1 is DFQATT, CDR2 SNEGSKA (reference sequence). This CDR3 spans 14 amino acids. In DNA, the CDR3 is TGCAGTGCTCCACTAGCGGGGGTCGCGGATACGCAGTATTTT. It codes for CSAPLAGVADTQYF.

This clonotype was recorded a few times. This chain uses TRBV7-2 with TRBJ1-5, with D unclear. This CDR3 has 15 amino acids. Trimming took 3 bases from V and 3 from J, leaving 12 bases between them. The germline gives CDR1 SGHTA, CDR2 FQGNSA. CDR3 in amino acids: CASSFQKGANQPQHF. The CDR3 nucleotides are TGTGCCAGCAGCTTCCAAAAGGGAGCCAATCAGCCCCAGCATTTT.

The CDR3 DNA follows: TGTGCCAGCAGCTTAAGTAGCGGGAACCAAGAGACCCAGTACTTC. Amino acids: CASSLSSGNQETQYF. This chain uses TRBV7-9 with TRBJ2-5, with 8 bases matching TRBD2. This CDR3 comprises 15 residues. With V trimmed by 2 bases and J by 0 bases, 2 bases remained unmatched. CDR1 and CDR2 from the germline V gene are SEHNR and FQNEAQ (reference sequence).

At least ten counts were recorded for this clonotype. The chain combines TRBV29-1 with TRBJ1-2, with 8 positions matching TRBD1. J was trimmed by 10 bases and V by 1 base; bases with no gene match: 11. CDR1 is SQVTM and CDR2 is ANQGSEA in the germline V gene. The CDR3 is made up of 14 amino acids. CDR3 in DNA: TGCAGCGTTGAAGCTGGAGGCAGGGGGCTGGTCTACACCTTC. Its protein product is CSVEAGGRGLVYTF.

Ten or more counts support this clonotype. The V gene is TRBV21-1, the J gene TRBJ2-3; the table's D call of TRBD1 was not tested on the DNA. TRBV21-1 is an annotated pseudogene. The CDR3 extends over 18 amino acids. The CDR3 region has the DNA TGTGCCAGCAGCAAAGTCACTAGCCCCCTCCCTAGCACAGATACGCAGTATTTT. It codes for CASSKVTSPLPSTDTQYF.

This clonotype was seen only a few times. As DNA, the CDR3 is TGTGCCAGCAGCTTATCGTTCGCAGAGGGTACGCAGTATTTT. Protein: CASSLSFAEGTQYF. The rearrangement joins TRBV11-2 to TRBJ2-3, with a possible D match to TRBD2 (5 bases). In germline, CDR1 is SGHAT, CDR2 FQNNGV. V lost 2 bases, J lost 8 bases, and 14 bases lay in between. The CDR3 has 14 amino acids.

In its sample, this clonotype was seen many times. The chain couples TRBV6-1 to TRBJ1-5, with D uncertain. CDR3 size: 11 residues. Looked up from germline, CDR1 is MNHNS and CDR2 is SASEGT. V dropped 6 bases and J dropped 8 bases, with 8 bases sitting between them. Here the CDR3 DNA reads TGTGCCAGCAGCCGGATGGAGCCCCAGCATTTT. Translation gives CASSRMEPQHF.

The chain is built from TRBV7-2 and TRBJ2-3; D unclear. Trimming removed 2 bases at V and 6 bases at J, with 9 bases between. CDR1 SGHTA and CDR2 FQGNSA come from the germline V gene. This CDR3 region has 13 residues. The CDR3 nucleotides are TGTGCCAGCAGCTTATCGACCTGGGATACGCAGTATTTT. Translation: CASSLSTWDTQYF.

This clonotype was seen many times. The V call is TRBV5-1, the J call TRBJ2-7, with D maybe TRBD1 (5 bases). V shed 4 bases and J shed 0 bases, with 14 bases lying between them. Germline assignment: CDR1 SGHRS and CDR2 YFSETQ. The CDR3 is 15 residues long. CDR3 sequence: CASSQRQSASYEQYF. CDR3 DNA: TGCGCCAGCAGCCAGCGACAGTCAGCCTCCTACGAGCAGTACTTC. Based on the CDR3 plus reference TRBV5-1 and TRBJ2-7, the full variable domain is KAGVTQTPRYLIKTRGQQVTLSCSPISGHRSVSWYQQTPGQGLQFLFEYFSETQRNKGNFPGRFSGRQFSNSRSEMNVSTLELGDSALYLCASSQRQSASYEQYFGPGTRLTVT.

This clonotype has ten or more counts. The rearrangement links TRBV29-1 to TRBJ1-1; D perhaps matches TRBD1 (5 bases). Germline assignment: CDR1 SQVTM and CDR2 ANQGSEA. Trimming shortened V by 6 bases and J by 5 bases, and 16 bases separated the two germline ends. This CDR3 region has 13 residues. The chain's CDR3 is CSVVQGVETEAFF. DNA for the CDR3: TGCAGCGTCGTGCAGGGCGTAGAGACTGAAGCTTTCTTT.

This rearrangement joins TRBV6-5 to TRBJ2-5; D is uncertain. Germline assignment: CDR1 MNHEY and CDR2 SVGAGI. Trimming cost V 7 bases and J 5 bases, with 17 bases left between them. The CDR3 length is 14 residues. In DNA, the CDR3 is TGTGCCAGCAAGGGCAGCGCAGTCCGGGAGACCCAGTACTTC. It translates to CASKGSAVRETQYF.

CDR3: CASSFRVNTQYF. The CDR3 DNA reads as TGTGCCAGCAGCTTCCGAGTGAATACGCAGTATTTT. The chain carries TRBV5-6 and TRBJ2-3, with D uncertain. The CDR3 is made up of 12 amino acids. The V and J ends lost 2 bases and 7 bases respectively, with 8 bases between them. The germline gives CDR1 SGHDT, CDR2 YYEEEE.

This clonotype has ten or more counts. V is TRBV15 and J is TRBJ1-5, with 7 bases aligning to TRBD1. J gave up 5 bases and V 0 bases, and 4 bases lay outside the gene matches. The V gene's germline CDR1 is LNHNV and CDR2 YYDKDF (reference sequence). This CDR3 region has 15 residues. The CDR3 nucleotides are TGTGCCACCAGCAGAGATTGGCAGGGGGATCAGCCCCAGCATTTT. It codes for CATSRDWQGDQPQHF.

The chain couples TRBV20-1 to TRBJ2-3; TRBD2 matches 10 bases. This CDR3 has 14 amino acids. Germline CDR1 DFQATT, CDR2 SNEGSKA (reference sequence). V lost 6 bases to trimming and J lost 2 bases; unmatched junction nucleotides: 5. The CDR3 DNA reads as TGCAGTGCGAATAGCGGGGGGCCCACAGATACGCAGTATTTT. It specifies CSANSGGPTDTQYF.

This clonotype was seen ten or more times. The V and J genes are TRBV4-1 and TRBJ1-2, with D possibly being TRBD1 (5 bases). The ends were cut back, 0 bases at V and 4 bases at J, with 12 bases in the middle. The CDR3 is made up of 15 amino acids. Germline V gene lookup returns CDR1 MGHRA and CDR2 YSYEKL. The CDR3: CASSQDRVDPYGYTF. CDR3 nucleotides: TGCGCCAGCAGCCAAGACAGGGTAGACCCCTATGGCTACACCTTC.

The sample holds many counts of this clonotype. This CDR3 reads CASSSGLAVITYEQYF. In nucleotides, the CDR3 is TGTGCCAGCAGCTCCGGGCTAGCGGTCATAACCTACGAGCAGTACTTC. The chain has TRBV9 and TRBJ2-7; 7 bases fit TRBD2. Trimming removed 4 bases from V and 2 bases from J; junction bases left unmatched: 12. The CDR3 loop spans 16 amino acids. Germline CDR1 SGDLS, CDR2 YYNGEE.

This clonotype has more than one count but fewer than ten. The CDR3: CASNKYHDRSNSYEQYF. The CDR3 bases are TGCGCCAGCAACAAATATCACGACAGGTCAAATTCCTACGAGCAGTACTTC. The gene calls are TRBV4-3 and TRBJ2-7, with D possibly matching TRBD1 (6 bases). Per the germline V gene, CDR1 is LGHNA and CDR2 is YSLEER. The CDR3 spans 17 residues. Trimming pared 7 bases from V and 1 base from J, leaving 23 bases between.

This clonotype has only a few counts. This chain joins TRBV6-2 or TRBV6-3 and TRBJ1-1, with D maybe TRBD1 (6 bases). Germline loops: CDR1 MNHEY, CDR2 SVGEGT. The CDR3 is 17 residues long. V was pared by 2 bases and J by 0 bases, with 16 bases between. CDR3 sequence (DNA): TGTGCCAGCAGTTACCCATCCAGGGGTGGGGTGAACACTGAAGCTTTCTTT. Its protein product is CASSYPSRGGVNTEAFF.

This clonotype was seen repeatedly, ten times or more. The chain is built from TRBV4-3 and TRBJ2-1; D is perhaps TRBD2 (6 bases). With 4 bases removed from V and 9 bases from J, the gap between germline ends came to 16 bases. The CDR3 totals 14 residues. Looked up from germline, CDR1 is LGHNA and CDR2 is YSLEER. Here the CDR3 reads CASSPGEPRPEQFF. CDR3 nucleotides: TGCGCCAGCAGCCCGGGGGAACCACGCCCTGAGCAGTTCTTC.

This clonotype was seen many times. V and J are TRBV5-1 and TRBJ1-4; weak D call: TRBD1 (6 bases). Germline values: CDR1 SGHRS, CDR2 YFSETQ. The CDR3 covers 13 residues. Trimming removed 2 bases at V and 8 bases at J, with 10 bases between. CDR3 residues: CASSFPDSEKLFF. CDR3 nucleotides: TGCGCCAGCAGCTTCCCGGACAGCGAAAAACTGTTTTTT. Complete variable domain (other parts from reference TRBV5-1 and TRBJ1-4): KAGVTQTPRYLIKTRGQQVTLSCSPISGHRSVSWYQQTPGQGLQFLFEYFSETQRNKGNFPGRFSGRQFSNSRSEMNVSTLELGDSALYLCASSFPDSEKLFFGSGTQLSVL.

V is TRBV28 and J is TRBJ2-7; 7 bases are shared with TRBD2. Germline assignment: CDR1 MDHEN and CDR2 SYDVKM. Trimming removed 1 base from V and 11 bases from J; junction bases left unmatched: 2. The CDR3 has 11 residues. CDR3 sequence: CASSLFGGKYF. CDR3 nucleotide sequence: TGTGCCAGCAGTTTATTCGGGGGGAAGTACTTC.

Ten or more counts support this clonotype. The J gene is TRBJ2-2, the V gene TRBV5-1, with 8 bases matching TRBD1. Germline loops: CDR1 SGHRS, CDR2 YFSETQ. V shed 4 bases and J 1 base; nucleotides not matched to a gene: 9. The CDR3 is 17 residues long. The CDR3 DNA sequence: TGCGCCAGCAGCGGTAGGACAGGGAATATGAACACCGGGGAGCTGTTTTTT. Translation gives CASSGRTGNMNTGELFF.

Many counts were recorded for this clonotype. V and J are TRBV4-1 and TRBJ2-7; TRBD1 matches at 10 bases. The CDR3 has 13 amino acids. Germline V gene data show CDR1 as MGHRA and CDR2 as YSYEKL. The V gene end was trimmed by 4 bases and the J gene end by 4 bases; junction bases not matched to a gene: 1. The CDR3 sequence: CASSLDRGYEQYF. The DNA of the CDR3 is TGCGCCAGCAGCCTGGACAGGGGGTACGAGCAGTACTTC.

This clonotype came up many times. The chain couples TRBV4-2 to TRBJ2-1; perhaps TRBD2 as D (6 bases). Trimming stripped 0 bases from V and 12 bases from J, with 15 bases between. The CDR3 loop spans 14 amino acids. From germline, CDR1 is LGHNA and CDR2 YNFKEQ. As DNA, the CDR3 is TGTGCCAGCAGCCAAGAAAGACAGTTGGGGGGGCAGTTCTTC. This translates into CASSQERQLGGQFF.

The rearrangement links TRBV4-1 to TRBJ1-4; D uncertain. V gave up 0 bases and J gave up 0 bases, with 8 bases separating them. CDR1 and CDR2 (germline): MGHRA, YSYEKL. This CDR3 has 16 amino acids. DNA of the CDR3: TGCGCCAGCAGCCAAGACGTCGGGACAACTAATGAAAAACTGTTTTTT. Protein product: CASSQDVGTTNEKLFF.